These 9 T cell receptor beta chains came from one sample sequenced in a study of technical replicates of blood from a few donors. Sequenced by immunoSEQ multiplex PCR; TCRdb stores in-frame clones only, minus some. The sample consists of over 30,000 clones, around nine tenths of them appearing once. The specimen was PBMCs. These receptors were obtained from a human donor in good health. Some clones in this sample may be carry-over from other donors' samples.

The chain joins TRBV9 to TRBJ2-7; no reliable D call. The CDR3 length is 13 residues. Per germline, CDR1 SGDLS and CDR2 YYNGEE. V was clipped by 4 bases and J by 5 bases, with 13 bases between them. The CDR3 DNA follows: TGTGCCAGCAGCCCTTTACCTCGGGACGAGCAGTACTTC. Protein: CASSPLPRDEQYF.

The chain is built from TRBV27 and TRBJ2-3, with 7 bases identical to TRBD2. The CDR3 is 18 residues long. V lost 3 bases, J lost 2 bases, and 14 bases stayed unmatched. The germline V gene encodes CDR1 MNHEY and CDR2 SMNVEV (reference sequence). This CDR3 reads CASSFISGGAGYTDTQYF. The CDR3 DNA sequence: TGTGCCAGCAGTTTCATATCCGGAGGAGCGGGATACACAGATACGCAGTATTTT.

This CDR3 reads CASSSLGGTLREQFF. The CDR3 region has the DNA TGTGCCAGCAGTTCACTTGGGGGGACCTTGAGGGAGCAGTTCTTC. The chain uses TRBV7-9 and TRBJ2-1; possible D gene TRBD2, 6 bases. The CDR3 is made up of 15 amino acids. Between the trimmed V and J ends, which lost 6 bases and 10 bases, there was a span of 22 bases. The germline gives CDR1 SEHNR, CDR2 FQNEAQ (reference sequence).

CDR3 sequence reads: CASSEMTGGLSGNTIYF. CDR3 in DNA: TGTGCCAGCTCAGAAATGACAGGGGGCCTCTCTGGAAACACCATATATTTT. V gene TRBV18 combines with J gene TRBJ1-3, with 10 nucleotides matching TRBD1. The CDR3 covers 17 residues. V shed 5 bases, J shed 0 bases, and the junction held 7 bases outside the gene matches. CDR1 is KGHSH and CDR2 is LQKENI in the germline V gene.

CDR3 sequence (DNA): TGTGCCAGCAGCCAAGATAGGGACAGGGGGCGGCCCCAGCATTTT. Translation: CASSQDRDRGRPQHF. The chain recombines TRBV4-2 with TRBJ1-5; 12 nucleotides align to TRBD1. The CDR3 length is 15 residues. The V gene's germline CDR1 is LGHNA and CDR2 YNFKEQ. J gave up 9 bases and V 0 bases, and 3 bases lay outside the gene matches.

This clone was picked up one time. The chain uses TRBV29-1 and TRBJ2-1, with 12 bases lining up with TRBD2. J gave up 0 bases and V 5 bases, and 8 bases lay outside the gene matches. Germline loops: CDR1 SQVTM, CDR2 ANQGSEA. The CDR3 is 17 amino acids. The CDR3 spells CSVSGLAGWSSYNEQFF. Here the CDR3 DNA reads TGCAGCGTTTCCGGACTAGCGGGGTGGAGCTCCTACAATGAGCAGTTCTTC.

CDR3 sequence reads: CASSLLLRGEQYF. The CDR3, as DNA: TGTGCCAGTAGCCTGTTATTACGAGGCGAGCAGTACTTC. This chain connects TRBV19 to TRBJ2-7, with D hard to call. CDR1 and CDR2 from the germline V gene are LNHDA and SQIVND (reference sequence). V dropped 6 bases and J dropped 6 bases, with 15 bases sitting between them. The CDR3 is 13 amino acids.

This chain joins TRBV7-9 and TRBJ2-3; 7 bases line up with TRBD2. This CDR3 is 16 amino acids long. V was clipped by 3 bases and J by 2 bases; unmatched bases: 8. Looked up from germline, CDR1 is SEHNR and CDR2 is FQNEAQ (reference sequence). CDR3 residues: CASSLSRAGLTDTQYF. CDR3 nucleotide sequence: TGTGCCAGCAGCTTGAGCCGAGCGGGGCTCACAGATACGCAGTATTTT.

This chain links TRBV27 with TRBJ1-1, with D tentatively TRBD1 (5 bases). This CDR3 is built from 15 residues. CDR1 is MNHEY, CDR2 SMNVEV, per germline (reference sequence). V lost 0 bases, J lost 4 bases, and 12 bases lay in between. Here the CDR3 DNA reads TGTGCCAGCAGTTTATCGTGGGTCGGGGGCACTGAAGCTTTCTTT. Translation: CASSLSWVGGTEAFF.